These T cell receptor beta chains were read from a single sample in a study of blood T cell repertoires in COVID-19. Using immunoSEQ multiplex PCR, the repertoire was profiled, and TCRdb retains in-frame clones only, with some absent. The data show about 200,000 clones, about 91% seen once. The sequenced material came from peripheral blood. All receptors come from a woman aged 35 to 49 with acute or convalescent COVID-19. Both conserved end residues are part of each CDR3. A D gene is named only where the DNA matches it firmly. Expanded clones are given a class, and other clones once, few, many or no size at all.

v_call: TRBV21-1
j_call: TRBJ2-4
d_call: NA
clone_size: NA
cdr3_aa: CASSGANIQYF
cdr3_nt: TGTGCCAGCAGCGGGGCAAACATTCAGTACTTC

v_call: TRBV7-8
j_call: TRBJ1-2
d_call: TRBD1
clone_size: NA
cdr3_aa: CASSLVPTGENYGYTF
cdr3_nt: TGTGCCAGCAGCTTAGTACCGACAGGGGAGAACTATGGCTACACCTTC

v_call: TRBV21-1
j_call: TRBJ2-1
d_call: NA
clone_size: NA
cdr3_aa: CASSKKTGPKNNEQFF
cdr3_nt: TGTGCCAGCAGCAAAAAGACAGGGCCGAAAAACAATGAGCAGTTCTTC

v_call: TRBV24-1
j_call: TRBJ2-1
d_call: TRBD2
clone_size: NA
cdr3_aa: CATSRTSGGALSYNEQFF
cdr3_nt: TGTGCCACCAGTCGCACTAGCGGGGGGGCCTTGTCCTACAATGAGCAGTTCTTC

v_call: TRBV18
j_call: TRBJ2-3
d_call: NA
clone_size: NA
cdr3_aa: CASSPLAGASTDTQYF
cdr3_nt: TGTGCCAGCTCACCATTGGCGGGGGCGAGCACAGATACGCAGTATTTT

v_call: TRBV18
j_call: TRBJ1-1
d_call: TRBD1
clone_size: NA
cdr3_aa: CASSRDSLPSNTEAFF
cdr3_nt: TGTGCCAGCTCACGGGACAGCCTCCCCTCGAACACTGAAGCTTTCTTT

v_call: TRBV12-5
j_call: TRBJ2-4
d_call: TRBD1
clone_size: NA
cdr3_aa: CASEYRGGSKNIQYF
cdr3_nt: TGTGCTAGCGAATACAGGGGTGGTTCCAAAAACATTCAGTACTTC

v_call: TRBV27
j_call: TRBJ2-3
d_call: NA
clone_size: once
cdr3_aa: CASSWGLTDTQYF
cdr3_nt: TGTGCCAGCAGTTGGGGGCTCACAGATACGCAGTATTTT

v_call: TRBV6-1
j_call: TRBJ1-6
d_call: TRBD1
clone_size: NA
cdr3_aa: CASSEGWTGLWALHF
cdr3_nt: TGTGCCAGCAGTGAAGGGTGGACAGGGCTGTGGGCCCTCCACTTT

v_call: TRBV4-1
j_call: TRBJ1-2
d_call: TRBD1
clone_size: NA
cdr3_aa: CASREGTGSYGYTF
cdr3_nt: TGCGCCAGCAGGGAGGGGACAGGGAGCTATGGCTACACCTTC

v_call: TRBV5-8
j_call: TRBJ1-5
d_call: NA
clone_size: NA
cdr3_aa: CASSPGRNQPQHF
cdr3_nt: TGTGCCAGCAGTCCCGGGAGGAATCAGCCCCAGCATTTT

v_call: TRBV12-3/TRBV12-4
j_call: TRBJ2-1
d_call: NA
clone_size: NA
cdr3_aa: CASSQDNEQFF
cdr3_nt: TGTGCCAGCAGTCAGGACAATGAGCAGTTCTTC

v_call: TRBV30
j_call: TRBJ2-5
d_call: TRBD2
clone_size: NA
cdr3_aa: CAWSVTSGGVKETQYF
cdr3_nt: TGTGCCTGGAGTGTAACTAGCGGGGGGGTGAAAGAGACCCAGTACTTC

v_call: TRBV19
j_call: TRBJ2-5
d_call: TRBD1
clone_size: NA
cdr3_aa: CASSTAGTGGFETQYF
cdr3_nt: TGTGCCAGTAGTACCGCCGGGACAGGGGGCTTCGAGACCCAGTACTTC

v_call: TRBV5-8
j_call: TRBJ2-1
d_call: TRBD2
clone_size: once
cdr3_aa: CASSSTGLAPTSYNEQFF
cdr3_nt: TGTGCCAGCAGCTCGACGGGACTAGCTCCTACCTCCTACAATGAGCAGTTCTTC

v_call: TRBV5-5
j_call: TRBJ1-1
d_call: NA
clone_size: NA
cdr3_aa: CASSLAGGGTEAFF
cdr3_nt: TGTGCCAGCAGCTTGGCCGGGGGAGGCACTGAAGCTTTCTTT

v_call: TRBV5-1
j_call: TRBJ2-3
d_call: TRBD2
clone_size: NA
cdr3_aa: CASSFSGGGLRDTQYF
cdr3_nt: TGCGCCAGCAGCTTTAGCGGGGGGGGTCTTCGAGATACGCAGTATTTT

v_call: TRBV24-1
j_call: TRBJ2-2
d_call: TRBD1
clone_size: NA
cdr3_aa: CATSDWGQDYPANTGELFF
cdr3_nt: TGTGCCACCAGTGATTGGGGACAGGATTACCCAGCGAACACCGGGGAGCTGTTTTTT

v_call: TRBV19
j_call: TRBJ1-1
d_call: NA
clone_size: NA
cdr3_aa: CASSMSVNTEAFF
cdr3_nt: TGTGCCAGTAGTATGTCTGTGAACACTGAAGCTTTCTTT

v_call: TRBV19
j_call: TRBJ1-2
d_call: NA
clone_size: once
cdr3_aa: CASRFGNYGYTF
cdr3_nt: TGTGCCAGTAGATTCGGGAACTATGGCTACACCTTC